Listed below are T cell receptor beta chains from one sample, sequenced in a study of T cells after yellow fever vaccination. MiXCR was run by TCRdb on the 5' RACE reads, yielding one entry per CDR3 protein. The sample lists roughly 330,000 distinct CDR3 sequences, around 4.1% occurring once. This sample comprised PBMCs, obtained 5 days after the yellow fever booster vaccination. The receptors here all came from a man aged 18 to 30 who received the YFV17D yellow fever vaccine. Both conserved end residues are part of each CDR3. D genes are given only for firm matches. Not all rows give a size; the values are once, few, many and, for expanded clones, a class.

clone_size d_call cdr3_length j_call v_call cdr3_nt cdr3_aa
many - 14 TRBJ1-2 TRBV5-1 TGCGCCAGCAGCTTGGATTCAGGGGCCTATGGCTACACCTTC CASSLDSGAYGYTF
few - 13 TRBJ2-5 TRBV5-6 TGTGCCAGCAGCTTGCCGGTCAAGGAGACCCAGTACTTC CASSLPVKETQYF
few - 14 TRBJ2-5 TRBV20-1 TGCAGTGCCTCGTGGTGGGGGCCCGGAGAGACCCAGTACTTC CSASWWGPGETQYF
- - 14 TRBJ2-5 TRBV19 TGTGCCAGTAGTATAGGACAAGCCCAAGAGACCCAGTACTTC CASSIGQAQETQYF
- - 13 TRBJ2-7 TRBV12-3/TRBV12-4 TGTGCCAGCAGCCCGACGGGACCCTACGAGCAGTACTTC CASSPTGPYEQYF
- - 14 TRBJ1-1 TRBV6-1 TGTGCCAGCAGTGAACTCCCGAGCGGCACTGAAGCTTTCTTT CASSELPSGTEAFF
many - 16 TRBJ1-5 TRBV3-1 TGTGCCAGCAGCCAAGAATTCCAGGGGAGCAATCAGCCCCAGCATTTT CASSQEFQGSNQPQHF
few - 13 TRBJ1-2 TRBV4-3 TGCGCCAGCAGCCAAGGGGGGACATTAGGCTACACCTTC CASSQGGTLGYTF
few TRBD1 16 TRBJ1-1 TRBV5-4 TGTGCCAGCCACATGGGCCCCACAGGGGTGAACACTGAAGCTTTCTTT CASHMGPTGVNTEAFF
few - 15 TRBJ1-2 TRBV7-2 TGTGCCAGCAGCCCGCAGGGACCTACTAACTATGGCTACACCTTC CASSPQGPTNYGYTF
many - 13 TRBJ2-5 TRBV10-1 TGCGCCAGCAGTGAGGGACACCAAGAGACCCAGTACTTC CASSEGHQETQYF
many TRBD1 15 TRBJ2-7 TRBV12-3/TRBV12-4 TGTGCCAGCAGCCTGGGACAGGGGTTGATCTACGAGCAGTACTTC CASSLGQGLIYEQYF
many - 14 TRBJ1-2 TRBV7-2 TGTGCCAGCAGCTCCGGCTGGGGGGCTTATGGCTACACCTTC CASSSGWGAYGYTF
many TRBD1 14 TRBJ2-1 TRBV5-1 TGCGCCAGCAGCGCAGACAGGGTAAACAATGAGCAGTTCTTC CASSADRVNNEQFF
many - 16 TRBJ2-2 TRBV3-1 TGTGCCAGCAGCCTCCTGTGGGGACAGAACACCGGGGAGCTGTTTTTT CASSLLWGQNTGELFF
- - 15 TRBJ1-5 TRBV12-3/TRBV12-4 TGTGCCAGCAGTTTAATGGCGGGTCCGAGGCAGCCCCAGCATTTT CASSLMAGPRQPQHF
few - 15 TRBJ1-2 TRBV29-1 TGCAGCGTTGAAGATGGGCGGGGGGCACCCGGTGGCTACACCTTC CSVEDGRGAPGGYTF
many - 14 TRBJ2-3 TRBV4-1 TGCGCCAGCAGCCAAGGTATCGGCACAGATACGCAGTATTTT CASSQGIGTDTQYF
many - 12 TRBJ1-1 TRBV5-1 TGCGCCAGCACGGCGGGGGGTACTGAAGCTTTCTTT CASTAGGTEAFF